The 18 T cell receptor beta chains below all came from one sample that was sequenced in a study of blood T cell repertoires in COVID-19. Sequencing was performed with immunoSEQ multiplex PCR; in TCRdb, only in-frame clones are kept and a portion is missing. The table records about 100,000 clones, approximately 82% of them present only once. The sequenced sample consisted of peripheral blood. The origin of the receptors is a woman in her 70s with acute or convalescent COVID-19.

In DNA, the CDR3 is TGTGCCAGCTCCCGGGGGGTCGATGAGCAGTTCTTC. Translated: CASSRGVDEQFF. The chain links TRBV18 to TRBJ2-1, with 7 bases fitting TRBD2. From germline, CDR1 is KGHSH and CDR2 LQKENI. This CDR3 contains 12 residues. After removal of 6 bases from V and 8 bases from J, the junction contained 4 bases not matched to a gene.

The chain links TRBV5-4 to TRBJ2-3; D perhaps matches TRBD2 (5 bases). Trimming took off 5 bases at V and 1 base at J, with 14 bases between the two ends. This CDR3 is 15 amino acids long. Germline V gene data show CDR1 as SGHNT and CDR2 as YYREEE (reference sequence). The CDR3 DNA sequence: TGTGCCAGCAGTCCGAGCGGTTCCGGCACAGATACGCAGTATTTT. Protein product: CASSPSGSGTDTQYF.

V is TRBV28 and J is TRBJ1-5, with D uncertain. The CDR3 loop spans 12 amino acids. Between the trimmed V and J ends, which lost 6 bases and 1 base, there was a span of 4 bases. Germline assignment: CDR1 MDHEN and CDR2 SYDVKM. The CDR3 spells CASSESNQPQHF. The CDR3 nucleotides are TGTGCCAGCAGCGAGAGCAATCAGCCCCAGCATTTT.

CDR3 in DNA: TGTGCTAGTGGTCTATCGTCCCGGACAGGGGGCTACGAGCAGTACGTC. Translated, it gives CASGLSSRTGGYEQYV. The V and J genes are TRBV12-5 and TRBJ2-7; TRBD1 agrees at 10 bases. The J segment lost 3 bases and the V segment lost 5 bases, leaving 10 bases of the junction unmatched. The CDR3 totals 16 residues. CDR1 LGHNT and CDR2 FRNRAP come from the germline V gene.

CDR3 bases: TGCGCCAGCAGCTTGGGACAGGTAGATTCACCCCTCCACTTT. Translated: CASSLGQVDSPLHF. This chain links TRBV5-1 with TRBJ1-6; perhaps TRBD1 as D (6 bases). The CDR3 runs 14 residues. V was shortened by 0 bases and J by 8 bases, with 9 bases between the two germline ends. Germline assignment: CDR1 SGHRS and CDR2 YFSETQ.

As DNA, the CDR3 is TGTGCCAGTAGTAATAGAGGGGGCGCTTACAATGAGCAGTTCTTC. Translated, it gives CASSNRGGAYNEQFF. This chain uses TRBV19 with TRBJ2-1; 7 bases match TRBD1. This CDR3 contains 15 residues. V gave up 4 bases and J gave up 4 bases; unmatched junction bases: 7. The germline V gene has CDR1 LNHDA and CDR2 SQIVND (reference sequence).

This clone was seen a handful of times. V gene TRBV4-1 combines with J gene TRBJ2-7, with 13 positions matching TRBD2. The CDR3 loop spans 16 amino acids. The trim removed 1 base at V and 0 bases at J, leaving 0 bases unmatched. Germline values: CDR1 MGHRA, CDR2 YSYEKL. CDR3 sequence reads: CASSQGTSGSSYEQYF. CDR3 nucleotide sequence: TGCGCCAGCAGCCAAGGGACTAGCGGGAGCTCCTACGAGCAGTACTTC.

The gene calls are TRBV11-1 and TRBJ2-2; D gene uncertain. Deletions cut 5 bases from V and 6 bases from J, with 13 bases between. Germline-derived CDR1 and CDR2 are SGHAT and FQDESV (reference sequence). The CDR3 runs 14 residues. The DNA for the CDR3 is TGTGCCAGCAGCCCCAGGTTGGCTGCCGGGGAGCTGTTTTTT. Its protein is CASSPRLAAGELFF.

The chain links TRBV27 to TRBJ2-7; 8 nucleotides line up with TRBD2. Trimming removed 3 bases from V and 4 bases from J; junction bases left unmatched: 14. Germline lookup yields CDR1 MNHEY and CDR2 SMNVEV (reference sequence). CDR3 length: 17 residues. In DNA form, the CDR3 reads TGTGCCAGCAGTTTGGGGAGAGGAGACGGGAGGGCGTACGAGCAGTACTTC. It encodes CASSLGRGDGRAYEQYF.

The rearrangement uses TRBV3-1 (or the pseudogene TRBV3-2) and TRBJ2-5, with 10 bases that match TRBD2. The CDR3 totals 16 residues. CDR1 is LGHDT, CDR2 YNNKEL, per germline (reference sequence). After removal of 1 base from V and 2 bases from J, the junction contained 4 bases not matched to a gene. DNA for the CDR3: TGTGCCAGCAGCCAAGCCACTAGCGGGGCTCAAGAGACCCAGTACTTC. Translation: CASSQATSGAQETQYF.

This chain uses TRBV3-1 (or the pseudogene TRBV3-2) with TRBJ1-1; a possible D gene is TRBD1 (6 bases). Deletions cut 2 bases from V and 5 bases from J, with 9 bases between. The CDR3 contains 13 residues. The germline V gene has CDR1 LGHDT and CDR2 YNNKEL (reference sequence). The CDR3 nucleotides read TGTGCCAGCAGCCAATTAAGGGGGACTGAAGCTTTCTTT. Residues: CASSQLRGTEAFF.

The V call is TRBV27, the J call TRBJ2-7; D is perhaps TRBD2 (6 bases). Germline lookup yields CDR1 MNHEY and CDR2 SMNVEV (reference sequence). The CDR3 contains 13 residues. V lost 7 bases, J lost 5 bases, and 15 bases lay in between. CDR3 region: CASKFSGGHEQYV. The DNA of the CDR3 is TGTGCCAGCAAATTTAGCGGCGGCCACGAGCAGTACGTC.

The chain joins TRBV5-5 to TRBJ1-2; possibly TRBD1 for D (6 bases). Trimming shortened V by 4 bases and J by 1 base, and 14 bases separated the two germline ends. Per germline, CDR1 SGHKS and CDR2 YYEKEE (reference sequence). This CDR3 is 15 amino acids long. CDR3 residues: CASSRGQPNNYGYTF. CDR3 in DNA: TGTGCCAGCAGCCGTGGACAGCCCAATAACTATGGCTACACCTTC.

The chain carries TRBV30 and TRBJ1-6, with 8 bases identical to TRBD1. The CDR3 sequence is 16 residues long. Germline CDR1 is GTSNPN and CDR2 is SVGIG (reference sequence). J lost 4 bases, V lost 4 bases, and 9 bases had no gene match. This CDR3 is CAWTHRGFSYNSPLHF. The CDR3 region has the DNA TGTGCCTGGACGCACAGGGGGTTCTCTTATAATTCACCCCTCCACTTT.

This clone occurred a few times. The rearrangement uses TRBV7-9 and TRBJ2-4; possible D gene TRBD2, 6 bases. Germline CDR1 is SEHNR and CDR2 is FQNEAQ (reference sequence). The CDR3 spans 16 residues. V was trimmed by 1 base and J by 4 bases, leaving 14 bases between them. In DNA form, the CDR3 reads TGTGCCAGCAGCTTAGGGGGGGACGGTAGAAAAAACATTCAGTACTTC. Residues: CASSLGGDGRKNIQYF.

As for this clone: The junction does not match germline at one end; this may be a read error. The chain recombines TRBV5-1 with TRBJ2-7, with 9 bases fitting TRBD1. The germline gives CDR1 SGHRS, CDR2 YFSETQ. This CDR3 is built from 16 residues. CDR3 sequence reads: CASSPGQGLTRGERYF. The CDR3 DNA is TGCGCCAGCAGCCCCGGACAGGGGCTAACCCGGGGGGAGCGGTACTTC.

The rearrangement joins TRBV3-1 (or the pseudogene TRBV3-2) to TRBJ2-3; no definite D call. The CDR3 runs to 12 residues. The germline gives CDR1 LGHDT, CDR2 YNNKEL (reference sequence). V gave up 4 bases and J gave up 2 bases, with 4 bases separating them. The CDR3, as DNA: TGTGCCAGCAGCCTAAACACAGATACGCAGTATTTT. This translates into CASSLNTDTQYF.

V gene TRBV11-2 combines with J gene TRBJ2-7; no reliable D call. The CDR3 loop spans 14 amino acids. Germline values: CDR1 SGHAT, CDR2 FQNNGV. The germline V and J ends were trimmed by 4 bases and 3 bases, with 13 bases remaining between them. The CDR3 sequence is CASSSDSLLYEQYF. The DNA for the CDR3 is TGTGCCAGCAGCTCAGACTCCTTACTCTACGAGCAGTACTTC.